Listed below are T cell receptor beta chains from one sample, sequenced in a study of cytomegalovirus exposure and HLA in healthy donors. The method was immunoSEQ multiplex PCR; TCRdb's version includes in-frame clones alone and lacks a portion of them. Among some 110,000 clones listed, around 77% were seen once. The sequencing input was PBMCs. The source of these receptors is a woman aged 40 to 50 in good health and CMV-seropositive. The CDR3 runs from the conserved cysteine through the conserved F or W. The order of the fields is J gene, D gene, V gene, clone size, CDR3 protein, CDR3 DNA. The D gene is left open where the match is weak. Some rows have no size entry. The others give once, few or many, or a class for an expanded clone.

TRBJ2-1	TRBD2	TRBV7-9	NA	CASRRTSGRAGEQFF	TGTGCCAGCAGGAGGACTAGCGGGAGGGCCGGTGAGCAGTTCTTC
TRBJ1-3	NA	TRBV28	NA	CASSLPGWAGLSGNTIYF	TGTGCCAGCAGTTTACCCGGGTGGGCCGGACTCTCTGGAAACACCATATATTTT
TRBJ2-3	NA	TRBV5-6	once	CASSLQGTDTQYF	TGTGCCAGCAGCTTACAGGGTACAGATACGCAGTATTTT
TRBJ2-7	TRBD2	TRBV5-1	NA	CASSPRVAGIYEQYF	TGCGCCAGCAGCCCGCGGGTAGCGGGGATTTACGAGCAGTACTTC
TRBJ2-3	TRBD1	TRBV5-1	NA	CASSFRDRGRDTQYF	TGCGCCAGCAGCTTTCGAGACAGGGGCAGAGATACGCAGTATTTT
TRBJ2-2	TRBD1	TRBV28	NA	CASSPLLGQGGTGELFF	TGTGCCAGCAGTCCTCTACTCGGACAGGGAGGCACCGGGGAGCTGTTTTTT
TRBJ1-5	TRBD1	TRBV6-5	NA	CASSRTGGAYQPQHF	TGTGCCAGCAGCCGGACAGGGGGCGCCTATCAGCCCCAGCATTTT
TRBJ2-5	TRBD2	TRBV28	NA	CASSVLAGVGVRETQYF	TGTGCCAGCAGTGTTCTAGCGGGGGTGGGGGTACGAGAGACCCAGTACTTC
TRBJ2-5	NA	TRBV28	NA	CASSAGSRGLGTQYF	TGTGCCAGCAGCGCAGGGTCCCGTGGCCTTGGGACCCAGTACTTC
TRBJ1-1	NA	TRBV7-9	NA	CASSYSPRLREAFF	TGTGCCAGCAGCTACTCCCCCAGACTTCGTGAAGCTTTCTTT
TRBJ2-2	NA	TRBV4-3	once	CASSQLISGWAGELFF	TGCGCCAGCAGCCAACTCATTTCGGGTTGGGCCGGGGAGCTGTTTTTT
TRBJ1-2	NA	TRBV5-1	NA	CASSWDNSYGYTF	TGCGCCAGCAGCTGGGACAACTCCTATGGCTACACCTTC
TRBJ2-2	NA	TRBV29-1	NA	CSAWHTGELFF	TGCAGCGCTTGGCACACCGGGGAGCTGTTTTTT
TRBJ1-1	NA	TRBV4-2	NA	CASSQDLGEKAFF	TGTGCCAGCAGCCAAGATCTCGGGGAAAAAGCTTTCTTT
TRBJ2-1	TRBD2	TRBV6-5	NA	CASSRTTLAREQFF	TGTGCCAGCAGCCGAACTACACTAGCGCGTGAGCAGTTCTTC
TRBJ2-3	TRBD2	TRBV7-9	NA	CASSPTSGKGDTQYF	TGTGCCAGCAGCCCAACTAGCGGGAAGGGAGATACGCAGTATTTT
TRBJ2-1	TRBD1	TRBV19	few	CASSSRDRNNEQFF	TGTGCCAGTAGTTCTCGGGACAGAAACAATGAGCAGTTCTTC
TRBJ1-1	NA	TRBV5-1	few	CASSSRGVVAEAFF	TGCGCCAGCAGCTCTCGGGGGGTGGTGGCTGAAGCTTTCTTT
TRBJ2-1	NA	TRBV6-4	once	CASSENSEYNEQFF	TGTGCCAGCAGTGAGAACTCGGAGTACAATGAGCAGTTCTTC
TRBJ2-5	TRBD1	TRBV5-4	NA	CASSRTGQVEETQYF	TGTGCCAGCAGCAGAACAGGACAGGTGGAAGAGACCCAGTACTTC
TRBJ2-3	NA	TRBV5-4	NA	CASSLAAGLTDTQYF	TGTGCCAGCAGCTTGGCGGCGGGGCTCACAGATACGCAGTATTTT
TRBJ2-4	NA	TRBV11-2	NA	CASTPAGGDIQYF	TGTGCCAGCACCCCTGCCGGCGGGGACATTCAGTACTTC
TRBJ2-7	TRBD1	TRBV23-1	NA	CASSQPRGQNSYEQYF	TGCGCCAGCAGTCAACCGAGGGGACAGAACTCCTACGAGCAGTACTTC
TRBJ2-1	TRBD2	TRBV19	NA	CATAGGGPLYNEQFF	TGTGCCACCGCGGGGGGGGGCCCCCTCTACAATGAGCAGTTCTTC
TRBJ1-4	TRBD1	TRBV9	NA	CASSIRGRGPNEKLFF	TGTGCCAGCAGCATCAGGGGGCGCGGGCCTAATGAAAAACTGTTTTTT
TRBJ1-2	NA	TRBV6-6	few	CASSEQADYGYTF	TGTGCCAGCAGCGAACAGGCGGACTATGGCTACACCTTC
TRBJ1-5	TRBD1	TRBV7-2	once	CASSLEQGFNQPQHF	TGTGCCAGCAGCTTAGAACAGGGGTTCAATCAGCCCCAGCATTTT
TRBJ1-1	NA	TRBV7-9	NA	CASSFGQTARAFF	TGTGCCAGCAGCTTCGGACAGACGGCGCGAGCTTTCTTT
TRBJ2-1	TRBD2	TRBV7-3	NA	CASSGAGETNEQFF	TGTGCCAGCAGCGGAGCGGGGGAAACGAATGAGCAGTTCTTC
TRBJ2-2	NA	TRBV6-4	medium-sized	CASSHSTGELFF	TGTGCCAGCAGTCACAGCACCGGGGAGCTGTTTTTT
TRBJ1-5	TRBD1	TRBV27	NA	CASSSHPGGNGQPQHF	TGTGCCAGCAGTTCCCACCCAGGGGGGAATGGTCAGCCCCAGCATTTT
TRBJ2-5	NA	TRBV5-6	NA	CASSFLDNQETQYF	TGTGCCAGCAGCTTCCTCGACAATCAAGAGACCCAGTACTTC
TRBJ2-1	NA	TRBV4-1	NA	CASSQGLSPLLNEQFF	TGCGCCAGCAGCCAAGGTTTGTCCCCTCTCCTCAATGAGCAGTTCTTC
TRBJ2-7	NA	TRBV2	NA	CASSDPRLREDEQYF	TGTGCCAGCAGTGACCCCAGGCTCAGGGAGGACGAGCAGTACTTC
TRBJ2-1	TRBD2	TRBV5-1	few	CASSTEAGGHNEQFF	TGCGCCAGCAGCACGGAAGCGGGAGGGCACAATGAGCAGTTCTTC
TRBJ1-1	NA	TRBV19	NA	CASSPGTTAFF	TGTGCCAGTAGTCCCGGGACAACGGCTTTCTTT
TRBJ2-2	TRBD1	TRBV7-9	NA	CSSNSDRESAGELFF	TGTTCCAGCAACTCTGACAGGGAAAGTGCCGGGGAGCTGTTTTTT
TRBJ1-2	TRBD1	TRBV5-1	NA	CASSPGTAAYGYTF	TGCGCCAGCAGCCCCGGGACAGCGGCCTATGGCTACACCTTC
TRBJ1-2	NA	TRBV5-4	NA	CASSLYSGYGYTF	TGTGCCAGCAGCCTATACAGCGGCTATGGCTACACCTTC
TRBJ1-1	NA	TRBV15	NA	CATSRVAENTEAFF	TGTGCCACCAGCAGAGTTGCAGAGAACACTGAAGCTTTCTTT
TRBJ2-1	NA	TRBV19	NA	CASSSLSGSYNEQFF	TGTGCCAGTAGTAGTCTGAGCGGCTCCTACAATGAGCAGTTCTTC
TRBJ2-1	TRBD2	TRBV27	NA	CASSFRERGEQFF	TGTGCCAGCAGTTTTCGGGAGCGGGGTGAGCAGTTCTTC
TRBJ1-1	TRBD1	TRBV7-2	NA	CASSQYRGPNTEAFF	TGTGCCAGCAGCCAATACAGGGGGCCGAACACTGAAGCTTTCTTT
TRBJ2-5	TRBD1	TRBV5-5	NA	CASSGGTGTHQETQYF	TGTGCCAGCAGCGGTGGGACAGGGACACACCAAGAGACCCAGTACTTC
TRBJ2-7	NA	TRBV7-3	NA	CASREGGGSSYEQYF	TGTGCCAGCAGAGAGGGGGGGGGATCCTCCTACGAGCAGTACTTC
TRBJ1-2	NA	TRBV7-2	NA	CASSLSYNGGYGYTF	TGTGCCAGCAGCTTATCGTACAATGGAGGCTATGGCTACACCTTC
TRBJ2-1	NA	TRBV5-6	NA	CASSLGSILSYNEQFF	TGTGCCAGCAGCTTGGGTAGCATTCTCTCCTACAATGAGCAGTTCTTC
TRBJ2-7	NA	TRBV9	NA	CASSVYPNGVEQYF	TGTGCCAGCAGCGTATACCCCAACGGGGTCGAGCAGTACTTC
TRBJ2-7	NA	TRBV11-3	NA	CASSLDRGYEQYF	TGTGCCAGCAGCTTAGACAGGGGTTACGAGCAGTACTTC
TRBJ2-1	NA	TRBV7-9	NA	CASSPGTTGLRYNEQFF	TGTGCCAGCAGCCCAGGAACTACGGGACTGCGATACAATGAGCAGTTCTTC
TRBJ1-1	NA	TRBV27	NA	CASSTLNKERAFF	TGTGCCAGCAGCACCCTTAACAAAGAGCGAGCTTTCTTT
TRBJ2-5	NA	TRBV6-6	few	CASSRQMGTQYF	TGTGCCAGCAGTAGACAAATGGGGACCCAGTACTTC
TRBJ2-1	NA	TRBV2	few	CASRMSGNEQFF	TGTGCCAGCAGGATGTCGGGTAATGAGCAGTTCTTC
TRBJ1-4	TRBD1	TRBV19	few	CASSTDRGRFATNEKLFF	TGTGCCAGTAGTACCGACAGGGGGAGATTTGCAACTAATGAAAAACTGTTTTTT
TRBJ1-3	TRBD1	TRBV2	few	CASSQQGAGNTIYF	TGTGCCAGCAGTCAACAGGGGGCAGGAAACACCATATATTTT